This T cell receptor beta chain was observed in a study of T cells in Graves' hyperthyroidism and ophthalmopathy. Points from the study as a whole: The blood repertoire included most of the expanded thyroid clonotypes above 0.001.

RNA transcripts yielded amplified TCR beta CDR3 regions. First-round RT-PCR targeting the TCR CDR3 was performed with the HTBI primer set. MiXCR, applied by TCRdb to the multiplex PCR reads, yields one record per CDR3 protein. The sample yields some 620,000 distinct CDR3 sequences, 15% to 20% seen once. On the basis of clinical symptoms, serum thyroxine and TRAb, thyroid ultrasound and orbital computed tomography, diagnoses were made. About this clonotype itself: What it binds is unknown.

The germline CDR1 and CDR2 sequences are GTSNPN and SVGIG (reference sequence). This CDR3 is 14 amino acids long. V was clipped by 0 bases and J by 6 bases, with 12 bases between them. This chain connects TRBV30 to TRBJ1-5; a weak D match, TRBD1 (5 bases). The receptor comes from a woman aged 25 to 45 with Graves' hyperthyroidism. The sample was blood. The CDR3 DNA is TGTGCCTGGAGTGTAGGCAGGGTCGGTCAGCCCCAGCATTTT. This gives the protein CAWSVGRVGQPQHF.